These 21 T cell receptor beta chains were all obtained from the same sample, sequenced in a study of T cells after yellow fever vaccination. Each CDR3 protein is one row after TCRdb ran MiXCR on the 5' RACE reads. The table shows 150,000 to 200,000 distinct CDR3 sequences, with about a tenth occurring only once. Here the sequenced sample was CD8+ T cells sorted from PBMCs, taken 45 days after the yellow fever booster vaccination. The receptors derive from a man between 18 and 35 years old who received the YFV17D yellow fever vaccine.

The chain recombines TRBV7-2 with TRBJ1-5; 9 nucleotides match TRBD1. V shed 3 bases, J shed 6 bases, and the junction held 12 bases outside the gene matches. Looked up from germline, CDR1 is SGHTA and CDR2 is FQGNSA. This CDR3 is 17 amino acids long. CDR3 in DNA: TGTGCCAGCAGCTTGGGCGGCGTGGGACAGGGACTTCAGCCCCAGCATTTT. It translates to CASSLGGVGQGLQPQHF. Full variable domain (missing parts from reference TRBV7-2 and TRBJ1-5): GAGVSQSPSNKVTEKGKDVELRCDPISGHTALYWYRQSLGQGLEFLIYFQGNSAPDKSGLPSDRFSAERTGGSVSTLTIQRTQQEDSAVYLCASSLGGVGQGLQPQHFGDGTRLSIL.

V is TRBV9 and J is TRBJ2-7; 7 positions match TRBD2. Germline-derived CDR1 and CDR2 are SGDLS and YYNGEE. V trimming: 2 bases; J trimming: 2 bases; junction bases outside the gene matches: 7. The CDR3 runs 15 residues. In nucleotides, the CDR3 is TGTGCCAGCAGCGTGGGGGAGGGGTACCCCTACGAGCAGTACTTC. The encoded protein is CASSVGEGYPYEQYF.

The chain recombines TRBV27 with TRBJ2-2; D remains ambiguous. Germline CDR1 and CDR2: MNHEY and SMNVEV (reference sequence). The CDR3 loop spans 13 amino acids. V lost 3 bases to trimming and J lost 3 bases, with 5 bases between them. The CDR3 is CASSFGYTGELFF. In DNA form, the CDR3 reads TGTGCCAGCAGTTTCGGATACACCGGGGAGCTGTTTTTT.

The chain has TRBV19 and TRBJ2-3; D not certain. The CDR3 contains 13 residues. Germline V CDR1 and CDR2: LNHDA, SQIVND (reference sequence). Trimming cost V 8 bases and J 0 bases, with 9 bases left between them. The CDR3 here is CASGLLSTDTQYF. The CDR3 bases are TGTGCCAGTGGCTTGCTTAGCACAGATACGCAGTATTTT.

This clonotype was seen a handful of times. The chain recombines TRBV7-6 with TRBJ2-1; D may be TRBD1 (5 bases). The germline V gene has CDR1 SGHVS and CDR2 FNYEAQ. Trimming took off 5 bases at V and 7 bases at J, with 12 bases between the two ends. There are 13 residues in the CDR3. The CDR3 loop reads CASSGNTGNEQFF. CDR3 sequence (DNA): TGTGCCAGCAGCGGAAACACAGGAAATGAGCAGTTCTTC.

CDR3 coding DNA: TGCAGTGCTAGAAGATTCGGCGAGCAGTACGTC. Translating it yields CSARRFGEQYV. The rearrangement uses TRBV20-1 and TRBJ2-7; no definite D call. V was trimmed by 2 bases and J by 6 bases, leaving 8 bases between them. The CDR3 has 11 amino acids. Germline CDR1 reads DFQATT; CDR2 reads SNEGSKA (reference sequence).

This clonotype was counted a few times. This rearrangement joins TRBV12-3 or TRBV12-4 to TRBJ2-1; the D is unclear. The CDR3 spans 14 residues. Trimming took 7 bases from V and 7 from J, leaving 17 bases between them. In DNA form, the CDR3 reads TGTGCCAGCACCTACGGAGTGATGCAAAATGAGCAGTTCTTC. The encoded protein is CASTYGVMQNEQFF.

The table lists this clonotype with a few counts. The chain joins TRBV7-9 to TRBJ2-3; TRBD2 might be the D (6 bases). This CDR3 spans 13 amino acids. CDR1 and CDR2 (germline): SEHNR, FQNEAQ (reference sequence). V shed 4 bases and J shed 7 bases, with 12 bases lying between them. Written as DNA, the CDR3 is TGTGCCAGCAGCTCCCCGGGACTTAATACGCAGTATTTT. This gives the protein CASSSPGLNTQYF.

This clonotype was observed a few times. The V gene is TRBV20-1, the J gene TRBJ2-1, with 7 bases aligning to TRBD2. This CDR3 is built from 14 residues. V dropped 6 bases and J dropped 6; count of bases not matched to a gene: 11. CDR1 and CDR2 from the germline V gene are DFQATT and SNEGSKA (reference sequence). In DNA form, the CDR3 reads TGCAGTGCCACACTCCGGACTAGGTCCAATGAGCAGTTCTTC. Translated, it gives CSATLRTRSNEQFF.

This chain links TRBV7-6 with TRBJ2-3; 10 nucleotides line up with TRBD2. This CDR3 contains 16 residues. J gave up 2 bases and V 5 bases, and 7 bases lay outside the gene matches. Germline assignment: CDR1 SGHVS and CDR2 FNYEAQ. The CDR3 spells CASSPGLAVVTDTQYF. The CDR3 DNA sequence: TGTGCCAGCAGCCCTGGACTAGCGGTGGTCACAGATACGCAGTATTTT.

The chain has TRBV6-2 or TRBV6-3 and TRBJ2-7; possible D gene TRBD2, 6 bases. The CDR3 is made up of 14 amino acids. The V end lost 5 bases, the J end lost 3 bases, and 14 bases lay between the germline ends. CDR1 and CDR2 from the germline V gene are MNHEY and SVGEGT. The CDR3 DNA reads as TGTGCCAGCAGTCCCTTGGGGGGAAGCTACGAGCAGTACGTC. Translation: CASSPLGGSYEQYV.

This clonotype has more than one count but fewer than ten. The chain uses TRBV11-3 and TRBJ2-5; D ambiguous. Germline V CDR1 and CDR2: SGHNT, YENEEA. This CDR3 is 14 amino acids long. The V end lost 3 bases, the J end lost 7 bases, and 15 bases lay between the germline ends. The CDR3 bases are TGTGCCAGCAGCTTTCCAGAACTGAGAGGGACCCAGTACTTC. This codes for CASSFPELRGTQYF.

This clonotype was recorded many times. CDR3 sequence reads: CASSPGEVGTEAFF. CDR3 in DNA: TGTGCCAGCAGCCCGGGAGAAGTCGGCACTGAAGCTTTCTTT. The V and J genes are TRBV12-3 or TRBV12-4 and TRBJ1-1; D ambiguous. V lost 6 bases to trimming and J lost 4 bases, with 15 bases between them. The CDR3 spans 14 residues.

This clonotype was counted between two and nine times. This chain joins TRBV27 and TRBJ2-3; 7 nucleotides match TRBD1. The CDR3 consists of 15 residues. Germline loops: CDR1 MNHEY, CDR2 SMNVEV (reference sequence). Trimming cost V 2 bases and J 2 bases; bases outside gene matches: 4. CDR3 in amino acids: CASSLGTVDTDTQYF. The CDR3 region has the DNA TGTGCCAGCAGTTTAGGGACAGTTGACACAGATACGCAGTATTTT.

This clonotype has a handful of counts. V usage is TRBV4-1 and J usage is TRBJ1-1; D gene ambiguous. CDR1 is MGHRA, CDR2 YSYEKL, per germline. Trimming left V 4 bases short and J 1 base short, with 13 bases between. The CDR3 has 15 amino acids. The CDR3 coding sequence is TGCGCCAGCAGCCCCCTTGTCTGGACGAACACTGAAGCTTTCTTT. Translation gives CASSPLVWTNTEAFF.

This clonotype was observed a handful of times. This sequence joins TRBV18 and TRBJ2-2; D call uncertain. The germline V gene has CDR1 KGHSH and CDR2 LQKENI. Trimming cost V 1 base and J 0 bases, with 12 bases left between them. The CDR3 runs 17 residues. The CDR3 sequence: CASSPREAAANTGELFF. The CDR3 bases are TGTGCCAGCTCACCACGAGAGGCAGCAGCGAACACCGGGGAGCTGTTTTTT. Using reference TRBV18 and TRBJ2-2 for the parts outside the CDR3, the full variable domain is NAGVMQNPRHLVRRRGQEARLRCSPMKGHSHVYWYRQLPEEGLKFMVYLQKENIIDESGMPKERFSAEFPKEGPSILRIQQVVRGDSAAYFCASSPREAAANTGELFFGEGSRLTVL.

This clonotype was observed a few times. The V gene is TRBV20-1, the J gene TRBJ2-7; 8 positions agree with TRBD1. V was pared by 6 bases and J by 6 bases, with 10 bases of the junction left unmatched. This CDR3 comprises 13 residues. Per the germline V gene, CDR1 is DFQATT and CDR2 is SNEGSKA (reference sequence). CDR3: CSAQMGQAPEQYV. The CDR3 bases are TGCAGTGCCCAAATGGGACAGGCACCCGAGCAGTACGTC.

J is TRBJ1-2 and V is TRBV25-1; unclear D gene. Germline loops: CDR1 MGHDK, CDR2 SYGVNS. This CDR3 contains 13 residues. V was pared by 4 bases and J by 3 bases, with 9 bases between. The CDR3 sequence is CASSVGHHYGYTF. In DNA, the CDR3 is TGTGCCAGCAGTGTCGGGCACCACTATGGCTACACCTTC.

This clonotype was counted a few times. The gene calls are TRBV3-1 and TRBJ2-1; D gene unclear. V was pared by 4 bases and J by 8 bases, with 12 bases between. CDR1 is LGHDT, CDR2 YNNKEL, per germline (reference sequence). The CDR3 sequence is 13 residues long. The DNA of the CDR3 is TGTGCCAGCAGCCTACGGCCCAGCGATGAGCAGTTCTTC. Translated, it gives CASSLRPSDEQFF.

In this sample, this clonotype turned up many times. This sequence joins TRBV4-1 and TRBJ2-3, with 8 nucleotides matching TRBD2. With 11 bases clipped from V and 0 bases from J, the junction kept 10 bases outside the gene matches. There are 15 residues in the CDR3. CDR1 and CDR2 from the germline V gene are MGHRA and YSYEKL. The CDR3 DNA reads as TGCGCCTCCCTGGCCCCGGGGGGGAGCACAGATACGCAGTATTTT. It translates to CASLAPGGSTDTQYF.

This chain joins TRBV14 and TRBJ2-2; D unclear. Looked up from germline, CDR1 is SGHDN and CDR2 is FVKESK. The CDR3 runs to 15 residues. Trimming stripped 0 bases from V and 4 bases from J, with 9 bases between. In DNA, the CDR3 is TGTGCCAGCAGCCAAGATTGGGCCAGCACCGGGGAGCTGTTTTTT. It encodes CASSQDWASTGELFF.